Described below is a single TCR beta chain sequence and its context. Its antigen is as yet unknown. TCRdb re-processed the PCR reads through MiXCR. The sample lists tens of thousands of clones; around a third were seen once. This CDR3 has 16 amino acids. J gave up 0 bases and V 7 bases, and 8 bases lay outside the gene matches. Germline-derived CDR1 and CDR2 are SGHAT and FQNNGV. This entry belongs to a study of metastatic and nonmetastatic thyroid tumors. No treatment had been given to any patient before thyroid surgery. General observations from the study: Reportedly, malignant thyroid tumors had significantly higher TCR beta diversity than benign nodules, in blood and tumor.

The gene calls are TRBV11-2 and TRBJ2-3; 9 bases line up with TRBD2. The sample consisted of tumor tissue. This TCR was recovered from a female donor with papillary thyroid cancer or a benign thyroid nodule (not recorded which). Some clones in this sample may be carry-over from other donors' samples. CDR3 protein: CASTVGGGASTDTQYF. In DNA, the CDR3 is TGTGCCAGCACGGTCGGCGGGGGGGCTAGCACAGATACGCAGTATTTT. Together with reference TRBV11-2 and TRBJ2-3, the CDR3 gives the full variable domain: EAGVAQSPRYKIIEKRQSVAFWCNPISGHATLYWYQQILGQGPKLLIQFQNNGVVDDSQLPKDRFSAERLKGVDSTLKIQPAKLEDSAVYLCASTVGGGASTDTQYFGPGTRLTVL.